Below, 31 T cell receptor beta chains from the same sample are listed, as sequenced in a study of blood T cell repertoires in COVID-19. TCRdb keeps only in-frame clones here, not all; method: immunoSEQ multiplex PCR. The sample yields almost 400,000 clones, around nine tenths seen once. Sample: PBMCs or T cells enriched from blood (not recorded which). These receptor sequences come from a woman younger than 45 with acute COVID-19.

In its sample, this clone was seen a few times. CDR3 amino acids: CASSVDGVSNQPQHF. CDR3 DNA sequence: TGTGCCAGCAGCGTAGACGGTGTTAGCAATCAGCCCCAGCATTTT. This chain connects TRBV9 to TRBJ1-5, with D hard to call. Germline V gene lookup returns CDR1 SGDLS and CDR2 YYNGEE. The CDR3 loop spans 15 amino acids. V shed 0 bases and J shed 0 bases, with 7 bases lying between them.

The J gene is TRBJ1-5, the V gene TRBV7-2; 8 nucleotides align to TRBD1. Unmatched junction bases numbered 11, after V lost 1 base and J lost 0 bases. The CDR3 covers 19 residues. CDR1 is SGHTA and CDR2 is FQGNSA in the germline V gene. CDR3 protein: CASSLGGRGPLGSNQPQHF. For the CDR3, the DNA is TGTGCCAGCAGCTTAGGCGGCAGGGGGCCGCTTGGTAGCAATCAGCCCCAGCATTTT.

With regard to this clone: An end of the junction differs from the germline gene, which may be a read error. The chain recombines TRBV3-1 (or the pseudogene TRBV3-2) with TRBJ2-3, with a tentative D call TRBD1 (5 bases). This CDR3 is built from 11 residues. Germline CDR1 and CDR2: LGHDT and YNNKEL (reference sequence). This chain's CDR3 is CASKLTVTQYF. The CDR3 nucleotides are TGTGCCAGCAAACTGACAGTTACGCAGTATTTT.

V usage is TRBV2 and J usage is TRBJ1-4, with D possibly being TRBD1 (6 bases). Trimming removed 5 bases from V and 4 bases from J, with 14 bases in between. CDR1 SNHLY and CDR2 FYNNEI come from the germline V gene. This CDR3 spans 15 amino acids. The CDR3 nucleotides read TGTGCCAGCAGTCGAGAGGGGGGGGATAATGAAAAACTGTTTTTT. Its translation is CASSREGGDNEKLFF.

The chain uses TRBV4-1 and TRBJ2-1, with D uncertain. Germline V gives CDR1 MGHRA, CDR2 YSYEKL. V was pared by 0 bases and J by 4 bases, with 7 bases between. The CDR3 has 14 amino acids. For the CDR3, the DNA is TGCGCCAGCAGCCAAGAGACGGGTTACAATGAGCAGTTCTTC. The encoded protein is CASSQETGYNEQFF.

V gene TRBV5-1 combines with J gene TRBJ1-4; D may be TRBD1 (6 bases). The V and J ends lost 0 bases and 12 bases respectively, with 21 bases between them. This CDR3 contains 16 residues. Germline V CDR1 and CDR2: SGHRS, YFSETQ. This chain's CDR3 is CASSLALVNRVGELFF. CDR3 in DNA: TGCGCCAGCAGCTTGGCATTGGTGAACAGGGTCGGAGAACTGTTTTTT.

The V gene is TRBV5-1, the J gene TRBJ1-1; TRBD1 matches at 9 bases. CDR1 and CDR2 from the germline V gene are SGHRS and YFSETQ. The V segment lost 4 bases and the J segment 5 bases; nucleotides outside the gene matches: 9. The CDR3 is 15 amino acids. The CDR3 bases are TGCGCCAGCAGCGCGACAGGGGGTGTTAATACTGAAGCTTTCTTT. Translation gives CASSATGGVNTEAFF.

The J gene is TRBJ2-1, the V gene TRBV10-1; D may be TRBD1 (5 bases). The CDR3 spans 12 residues. With 3 bases removed from V and 9 bases from J, the gap between germline ends came to 9 bases. The V gene's germline CDR1 is WNHNN and CDR2 SYGVQD (reference sequence). CDR3 loop: CASSDPRGEQFF. For the CDR3, the DNA is TGCGCCAGCAGTGATCCTAGGGGTGAGCAGTTCTTC.

J is TRBJ2-7 and V is TRBV24-1; no clear D. CDR1 is KGHDR, CDR2 SFDVKD, per germline. This CDR3 spans 14 amino acids. V was cut by 3 bases and J by 3 bases, with 11 bases left in between. For the CDR3, the DNA is TGTGCCACCAGTGATGCCGGGTCGAACTACGAGCAGTACTTC. It translates to CATSDAGSNYEQYF.

This clone has just one count. V gene TRBV4-1 combines with J gene TRBJ2-3; the D is unclear. The CDR3 covers 16 residues. Germline CDR1 and CDR2: MGHRA and YSYEKL. V lost 4 bases and J lost 0, with 14 bases in between. This CDR3 reads CASSPRPAVSTDTQYF. CDR3 nucleotides: TGCGCCAGCAGCCCTAGGCCAGCTGTTAGCACAGATACGCAGTATTTT.

Comment on this clone: Other DNA sequences in the sample encode the same CDR3. The V and J genes are TRBV7-9 and TRBJ2-2, with TRBD1 as a possible D gene (5 bases). The V gene's germline CDR1 is SEHNR and CDR2 FQNEAQ (reference sequence). This CDR3 region has 14 residues. Trimming took 0 bases from V and 4 from J, leaving 6 bases between them. For the CDR3, the DNA is TGTGCCAGCAGCTTAGCAAGGGGCACCGGGGAGCTGTTTTTT. Translation gives CASSLARGTGELFF.

The CDR3 region is CASTPGGQPYEQYF. The CDR3 coding sequence is TGTGCCAGCACCCCCGGAGGGCAGCCCTACGAGCAGTACTTC. The rearrangement links TRBV28 to TRBJ2-7, with D tentatively TRBD2 (6 bases). The CDR3 runs 14 residues. V gave up 7 bases and J gave up 2 bases, with 15 bases separating them. Germline V gene sequence: CDR1 MDHEN, CDR2 SYDVKM.

The chain is built from TRBV9 and TRBJ1-6; TRBD1 might be the D (6 bases). Trimming removed 0 bases from V and 9 bases from J, with 7 bases in between. The germline V gene has CDR1 SGDLS and CDR2 YYNGEE. The CDR3 loop spans 13 amino acids. The CDR3 coding sequence is TGTGCCAGCAGCGTAGAGGGGGTTTCACCCCTCCACTTT. The encoded protein is CASSVEGVSPLHF.

With respect to this clone: This CDR3 is also generated by other DNA sequences in the sample. The chain couples TRBV14 to TRBJ2-7; TRBD1 matches 9 bases. V was clipped by 4 bases and J by 2 bases; unmatched bases: 6. The CDR3 is 15 amino acids. Germline V gene lookup returns CDR1 SGHDN and CDR2 FVKESK. As DNA, the CDR3 is TGTGCCAGCAGCCGGCCAGGGACAGGGACCTACGAGCAGTACTTC. It specifies CASSRPGTGTYEQYF.

This chain uses TRBV20-1 with TRBJ1-2; unclear D gene. Germline CDR1 is DFQATT and CDR2 is SNEGSKA (reference sequence). CDR3 length equals 11 residues. Trimming took 6 bases from V and 8 from J, leaving 13 bases between them. The chain's CDR3 is CSAGGVEGYTF. DNA of the CDR3: TGCAGTGCCGGCGGGGTTGAGGGCTACACCTTC.

The rearrangement joins TRBV25-1 to TRBJ1-1; D perhaps matches TRBD1 (5 bases). This CDR3 has 15 amino acids. V gave up 5 bases and J gave up 2 bases, with 15 bases separating them. The germline V gene has CDR1 MGHDK and CDR2 SYGVNS. This chain's CDR3 is CASSPWERGNTEAFF. Here the CDR3 DNA reads TGTGCCAGCAGTCCATGGGAAAGGGGCAACACTGAAGCTTTCTTT.

The V and J genes are TRBV11-2 and TRBJ1-3; D is ambiguous. Trimming pared 4 bases from V and 0 bases from J, leaving 10 bases between. Germline CDR1 is SGHAT and CDR2 is FQNNGV. The CDR3 covers 15 residues. The CDR3: CASSWRVISGNTIYF. The CDR3 coding sequence is TGTGCCAGCAGCTGGCGGGTGATCTCTGGAAACACCATATATTTT.

This chain connects TRBV10-3 to TRBJ2-1, with TRBD2 as a possible D gene (5 bases). This CDR3 is built from 15 residues. Germline V lookup: CDR1 ENHRY, CDR2 SYGVKD. Deletions cut 0 bases from V and 3 bases from J, with 9 bases between. The CDR3 region has the DNA TGTGCCATCAGTGAGTCTTGGGGAGACTACAATGAGCAGTTCTTC. This translates into CAISESWGDYNEQFF.

V usage is TRBV12-5 and J usage is TRBJ2-3, with 13 bases fitting TRBD2. This CDR3 region has 18 residues. In germline, CDR1 is LGHNT, CDR2 FRNRAP. The J segment lost 4 bases and the V segment lost 5 bases, leaving 12 bases of the junction unmatched. The CDR3 DNA follows: TGTGCTAGTGGTAACCATAAAAAACTAGCGGGGGGGCCAGATACGCAGTATTTT. It translates to CASGNHKKLAGGPDTQYF.

The chain is built from TRBV14 and TRBJ2-1; TRBD2 might be the D (6 bases). The CDR3 runs 15 residues. Germline V gives CDR1 SGHDN, CDR2 FVKESK. Trimming left V 2 bases short and J 7 bases short, with 15 bases between. The CDR3 spells CASSQLGGRTNEQFF. The CDR3 DNA reads TGTGCCAGCAGCCAATTGGGGGGTAGGACGAATGAGCAGTTCTTC.

The CDR3 DNA reads as TGTGCCAGCTCACCGGGACACCGTTTTGCGGTCAAAAACATTCAGTACTTC. Translating it yields CASSPGHRFAVKNIQYF. This sequence joins TRBV18 and TRBJ2-4; the D gene is possibly TRBD1 (6 bases). This CDR3 region has 17 residues. With 3 bases removed from V and 3 bases from J, the gap between germline ends came to 18 bases. CDR1 KGHSH and CDR2 LQKENI come from the germline V gene.

The chain couples TRBV7-7 to TRBJ2-5, with D perhaps TRBD1 (6 bases). Germline-derived CDR1 and CDR2 are SSHAT and FNYEAQ (reference sequence). This CDR3 has 14 residues. The V end lost 5 bases, the J end lost 5 bases, and 15 bases lay between the germline ends. The CDR3 loop reads CASSPTGPRETQYF. CDR3 coding DNA: TGTGCCAGCAGCCCCACAGGGCCCCGGGAGACCCAGTACTTC.

The chain links TRBV9 to TRBJ2-1; 10 positions match TRBD1. CDR1 is SGDLS, CDR2 YYNGEE, per germline. The CDR3 consists of 15 residues. The V and J ends lost 0 bases and 8 bases, in that order; junction bases with no gene match: 5. CDR3 nucleotides: TGTGCCAGCAGCGTAGAGGGACAGGGGATGGATGAGCAGTTCTTC. Its translation is CASSVEGQGMDEQFF.

This chain links TRBV7-8 with TRBJ2-1; D might be TRBD1 (6 bases). This CDR3 has 12 amino acids. Trimming took 3 bases from V and 10 from J, leaving 10 bases between them. The germline CDR1 and CDR2 sequences are SGHVS and FQNEAQ. The CDR3 nucleotides are TGTGCCAGCAGCTTTGGGGGCACAGAGCAGTTCTTC. This encodes CASSFGGTEQFF.

The chain has TRBV3-1 (or the pseudogene TRBV3-2) and TRBJ2-3; 12 bases map to TRBD2. The length of the CDR3 is 16 residues. Trimming took 3 bases from V and 6 from J; bases not matched to a gene: 7. Germline CDR1 reads LGHDT; CDR2 reads YNNKEL (reference sequence). The CDR3 DNA reads TGTGCCAGCAGCCAGGCACTAGCGGGGGGTGGGGATACGCAGTATTTT. Amino acids: CASSQALAGGGDTQYF.

The CDR3 sequence: CASSHRYRVNTIYF. In DNA form, the CDR3 reads TGTGCCAGCAGCCACCGATACAGGGTAAACACCATATATTTT. The chain uses TRBV3-1 (or the pseudogene TRBV3-2) and TRBJ1-3; weak D call: TRBD1 (6 bases). CDR1 LGHDT and CDR2 YNNKEL come from the germline V gene (reference sequence). With 3 bases removed from V and 6 bases from J, the gap between germline ends came to 12 bases. The CDR3 totals 14 residues.

Turning to this clone: Sequence at one end of the junction differs from germline and may be a read error. V and J are TRBV19 and TRBJ1-1; D remains unclear. CDR3 length equals 15 residues. CDR1 is LNHDA, CDR2 SQIVND, per germline (reference sequence). CDR3 loop: CASTIDPARNTEAFF. DNA for the CDR3: TGTGCCAGTACTATAGACCCCGCCAGAAACACTGAAGCTTTCTTT.

This clone was observed a few times. The chain uses TRBV10-3 and TRBJ2-7; 9 bases line up with TRBD1. With 6 bases clipped from V and 0 bases from J, the junction kept 6 bases outside the gene matches. The germline V gene encodes CDR1 ENHRY and CDR2 SYGVKD. CDR3 length: 15 amino acids. The CDR3 nucleotides read TGTGCCATCAGGGACCGGGACAGGGACTCCTACGAGCAGTACTTC. Its protein product is CAIRDRDRDSYEQYF.

The chain is built from TRBV19 and TRBJ2-3; 8 bases agree with TRBD2. The trim removed 6 bases at V and 5 bases at J, leaving 7 bases unmatched. Per germline, CDR1 LNHDA and CDR2 SQIVND (reference sequence). The CDR3 length is 14 residues. The DNA for the CDR3 is TGTGCCAGTAGCGGTAGGGCGGGGGGAGATACGCAGTATTTT. Translation gives CASSGRAGGDTQYF.

The V call is TRBV7-8, the J call TRBJ1-2; D remains unclear. The CDR3 contains 15 residues. Germline CDR1 SGHVS, CDR2 FQNEAQ. Trimming took off 1 base at V and 8 bases at J, with 17 bases between the two ends. The CDR3 bases are TGTGCCAGCAGCTTAGTGCCCGGCCCGGGAGGGGGCTACACCTTC. This sequence encodes CASSLVPGPGGGYTF.

The rearrangement uses TRBV5-5 and TRBJ1-3; 10 bases map to TRBD1. This CDR3 has 15 amino acids. From germline, CDR1 is SGHKS and CDR2 YYEKEE (reference sequence). Trimming removed 4 bases from V and 3 bases from J; junction bases left unmatched: 4. CDR3 coding DNA: TGTGCCAGCAGCACAGGGACAGGGGATGGAAACACCATATATTTT. Encoded protein: CASSTGTGDGNTIYF.